Ten or more counts support the clone carrying this T cell receptor beta chain. Its antigen is unknown. The naive CD8 libraries originated from between roughly 18,000 and 1,100,000 sorted cells and drew on 10%, 30% or 50% RNA. Previously reported methods and listed TCR primers produced the bulk TCR libraries. TCRdb re-derived calls from the PCR reads in MiXCR, one entry per CDR3 protein. The data contain just over 95,000 distinct CDR3 sequences, roughly a quarter of them singletons. This record belongs to a study of molecular identifiers for immune sequencing clone quantification. With 2 bases removed from V and 9 bases from J, the gap between germline ends came to 14 bases. Germline V CDR1 and CDR2: MGHDK, SYGVNS. This CDR3 is 13 amino acids long. Findings and limits, study-wide: Highly expanded clone sizes could be underestimated by identical TCR molecules that share a barcode.

V gene TRBV25-1 combines with J gene TRBJ2-7; D gene unclear. The receptor's source is a human donor in good health. Some libraries in this study had Jurkat cell RNA spiked in. Sequencing was carried out using naive CD8+ T cells from blood, with Jurkat cell RNA spiked in. Subset of the sample: FACS-sorted CD8+CD4-CCR7+CD45RA+ naive T cells. CDR3 DNA: TGTGCCAGCAGTGAACCAGAATGGTCGGGGCAGTACTTC. It yields the protein CASSEPEWSGQYF.